The entry that follows covers one T cell receptor beta chain sequence. Its antigen is not identified. The primer mix had 60 Vbeta and 13 Jbeta primers. Only in-frame clones appear in the TCRdb table, and some are missing; sequencing was by immunoSEQ multiplex PCR. This table holds more than 95,000 clones, around four fifths found once. This sample was taken from a study of cytomegalovirus exposure and HLA in healthy donors. Study information: There were around 390 genotyped donors. Of these, 75% to 90% fell in the genetic ancestry cluster associated with self-reported Caucasian donors. Study results and caveats: As a later analysis showed, several of the most significant clusters appeared to be linked to common viral pathogens.

Unmatched junction bases numbered 3, after V lost 6 bases and J lost 0 bases. Germline CDR1 is MNHEY and CDR2 is SVGAGI. This CDR3 is 14 amino acids long. Sequencing used PBMCs. The source of this sequence is a woman in her 40s in good health and CMV-seropositive. This chain links TRBV6-5 with TRBJ1-2; TRBD1 agrees at 8 bases. For the CDR3, the DNA is TGTGCCAGCAGCAAACAGGGGGCTAACTATGGCTACACCTTC. Translated, it gives CASSKQGANYGYTF.